The 6 T cell receptor beta chains below were found in one sample sequenced in a study of cytomegalovirus exposure and HLA in healthy donors. The PCR employed 60 Vbeta primers together with 13 Jbeta primers. The protocol was immunoSEQ multiplex PCR, while the TCRdb copy is restricted to in-frame clones and leaves out a portion. This sample carries fewer than 100,000 clones, about 77% of them seen once, and the ten largest clones take 4.4%. The specimen was PBMCs. Source of these receptors: a male donor in good health and CMV-seropositive.

The V gene is TRBV19, the J gene TRBJ1-1; no definite D call. From germline, CDR1 is LNHDA and CDR2 SQIVND (reference sequence). This CDR3 is 11 amino acids long. The V gene lost 3 bases and the J gene lost 8 bases, with 7 bases spanning the gap. The CDR3 DNA is TGTGCCAGTAGTATCCGCAGAGAAGCTTTCTTT. Encoded protein: CASSIRREAFF.

The chain is built from TRBV10-3 and TRBJ2-3, with TRBD1 matching over 11 bases. Trimming cost V 6 bases and J 4 bases; bases outside gene matches: 6. Germline CDR1 and CDR2: ENHRY and SYGVKD. This CDR3 is 15 amino acids long. The CDR3 region is CAISKGQGEADTQYF. For the CDR3, the DNA is TGTGCCATCAGCAAGGGACAGGGGGAGGCAGATACGCAGTATTTT.

V is TRBV5-4 and J is TRBJ1-5, with D tentatively TRBD1 (5 bases). Germline loops: CDR1 SGHNT, CDR2 YYREEE (reference sequence). V was cut by 3 bases and J by 6 bases, with 13 bases left in between. The CDR3 loop spans 14 amino acids. This CDR3 is CASSSGDPFQPQHF. DNA of the CDR3: TGTGCCAGCAGCTCGGGGGACCCTTTTCAGCCCCAGCATTTT.

The chain has TRBV5-4 and TRBJ2-5, with D perhaps TRBD2 (5 bases). V lost 5 bases and J lost 0, with 8 bases in between. The CDR3 length is 13 residues. The germline V gene encodes CDR1 SGHNT and CDR2 YYREEE (reference sequence). The DNA of the CDR3 is TGTGCCAGCAGAAAGGACTACCAAGAGACCCAGTACTTC. Its translation: CASRKDYQETQYF.

The chain uses TRBV27 and TRBJ1-1; no clear D gene. The CDR3 covers 13 residues. The germline CDR1 and CDR2 sequences are MNHEY and SMNVEV (reference sequence). V lost 5 bases to trimming and J lost 5 bases, with 12 bases between them. This chain's CDR3 is CASSPGVRTEAFF. The CDR3 DNA is TGTGCCAGCAGTCCCGGGGTGAGGACTGAAGCTTTCTTT.

Only a few counts were recorded for this clone. The genes are TRBV15 and TRBJ2-7; TRBD1 agrees at 7 bases. The CDR3 loop spans 14 amino acids. Germline CDR1 and CDR2: LNHNV and YYDKDF (reference sequence). J lost 2 bases, V lost 1 base, and 2 bases had no gene match. The CDR3 bases are TGTGCCACCAGCAGAGTCAGGGGGACCTACGAGCAGTACTTC. Its protein product is CATSRVRGTYEQYF.